This is a list of T cell receptor beta chains from one sample in a study of blood T cell repertoires in COVID-19. Here immunoSEQ multiplex PCR was the method, and the copy in TCRdb shows in-frame clones only, minus some. Found here are 250,000 to 300,000 clones, 75% to 95% of them singletons; the top ten hold 1.1%. Material: PBMCs or T cells enriched from blood (not recorded which). These receptors came from a woman aged 25 to 39 who had recovered from COVID-19. Each CDR3 is given with its conserved first and last residue. The order of the fields is CDR3 protein, CDR3 DNA, V gene, J gene, D gene, clone size. A D gene is named only where the DNA matches it firmly. Part of the rows lack a size; the others show once, few, many or a class for expanded clones.

CDR3aa: CASSEFRQGRAMGSPLHF; CDR3nt: TGTGCCAGCAGTGAATTTCGGCAAGGGAGGGCCATGGGCTCACCCCTCCACTTT; v_gene: TRBV2; j_gene: TRBJ1-6; d_gene: -; abundance: -
CDR3aa: CASSSAGSRDQPQHF; CDR3nt: TGTGCCAGCAGCTCTGCAGGGTCTCGCGATCAGCCCCAGCATTTT; v_gene: TRBV7-2; j_gene: TRBJ1-5; d_gene: -; abundance: -
CDR3aa: CASSGGEKLFF; CDR3nt: TGTGCCAGCAGCGGAGGTGAAAAACTGTTTTTT; v_gene: TRBV6-2/TRBV6-3; j_gene: TRBJ1-4; d_gene: -; abundance: -
CDR3aa: CASSESGVNEKLFF; CDR3nt: TGTGCCAGCTCCGAGTCGGGGGTTAATGAAAAACTGTTTTTT; v_gene: TRBV18; j_gene: TRBJ1-4; d_gene: -; abundance: -
CDR3aa: CASSSRDRGWQFF; CDR3nt: TGTGCCAGCAGCAGCCGGGACAGGGGGTGGCAGTTCTTC; v_gene: TRBV7-3; j_gene: TRBJ2-1; d_gene: TRBD1; abundance: once
CDR3aa: CASSPRDRKALEQYF; CDR3nt: TGCGCCAGCAGCCCACGGGACAGGAAAGCACTCGAGCAGTACTTC; v_gene: TRBV4-1; j_gene: TRBJ2-7; d_gene: TRBD1; abundance: -
CDR3aa: CASSEQDYQPQHF; CDR3nt: TGCGCCAGCAGTGAACAGGATTATCAGCCCCAGCATTTT; v_gene: TRBV10-2; j_gene: TRBJ1-5; d_gene: -; abundance: once
CDR3aa: CASSVGEGLQPQHF; CDR3nt: TGTGCCAGCAGCGTAGGGGAGGGGCTCCAGCCCCAGCATTTT; v_gene: TRBV9; j_gene: TRBJ1-5; d_gene: -; abundance: -
CDR3aa: CASSLAPGQGTDTQYF; CDR3nt: TGTGCCAGCAGCTTAGCGCCGGGACAGGGGACAGATACGCAGTATTTT; v_gene: TRBV7-2; j_gene: TRBJ2-3; d_gene: TRBD1; abundance: -
CDR3aa: CASSLGGRASYEQYF; CDR3nt: TGTGCCAGCAGCTTAGGCGGGAGGGCCTCCTACGAGCAGTACTTC; v_gene: TRBV7-2; j_gene: TRBJ2-7; d_gene: TRBD2; abundance: -
CDR3aa: CASSPAVGTEAFF; CDR3nt: TGTGCCAGCAGCCCGGCGGTAGGCACTGAAGCTTTCTTT; v_gene: TRBV5-4; j_gene: TRBJ1-1; d_gene: -; abundance: -
CDR3aa: CASSPRRTGGNQPQHF; CDR3nt: TGTGCCAGCAGCCCAAGAAGAACAGGGGGCAATCAGCCCCAGCATTTT; v_gene: TRBV7-2; j_gene: TRBJ1-5; d_gene: TRBD1; abundance: -
CDR3aa: CASSFPAGISTDTQYF; CDR3nt: TGTGCCAGCAGCTTCCCGGCGGGAATTAGCACAGATACGCAGTATTTT; v_gene: TRBV7-2; j_gene: TRBJ2-3; d_gene: -; abundance: -
CDR3aa: CASSIGTAQETQYF; CDR3nt: TGTGCCAGTAGTATAGGGACAGCTCAAGAGACCCAGTACTTC; v_gene: TRBV19; j_gene: TRBJ2-5; d_gene: -; abundance: -
CDR3aa: CASSMPGLHREQYF; CDR3nt: TGTGCCAGCAGCATGCCGGGACTACACAGGGAGCAGTACTTC; v_gene: TRBV11-2; j_gene: TRBJ2-7; d_gene: TRBD2; abundance: -
CDR3aa: CASSIGTGGLNTEAFF; CDR3nt: TGTGCCAGTAGTATAGGGACAGGGGGACTGAACACTGAAGCTTTCTTT; v_gene: TRBV19; j_gene: TRBJ1-1; d_gene: TRBD1; abundance: -
CDR3aa: CASSESAGSTDTQYF; CDR3nt: TGCGCCAGCAGTGAGTCCGCAGGGAGCACAGATACGCAGTATTTT; v_gene: TRBV10-2; j_gene: TRBJ2-3; d_gene: -; abundance: few
CDR3aa: CASSLRLASNTGELFF; CDR3nt: TGTGCCAGCAGCTTACGACTAGCTTCGAACACCGGGGAGCTGTTTTTT; v_gene: TRBV11-2; j_gene: TRBJ2-2; d_gene: TRBD2; abundance: -
CDR3aa: CASSTTSVYNEQFF; CDR3nt: TGTGCCAGCAGTACGACTAGCGTATACAATGAGCAGTTCTTC; v_gene: TRBV6-5; j_gene: TRBJ2-1; d_gene: TRBD2; abundance: -
CDR3aa: CASSQGAGNNYGYTF; CDR3nt: TGCGCCAGCAGCCAAGGCGCAGGTAATAACTATGGCTACACCTTC; v_gene: TRBV4-3; j_gene: TRBJ1-2; d_gene: -; abundance: -
CDR3aa: CASSLRGSHEQYF; CDR3nt: TGTGCCAGCAGTTTAAGGGGTAGCCACGAGCAGTACTTC; v_gene: TRBV12-3/TRBV12-4; j_gene: TRBJ2-7; d_gene: -; abundance: -
CDR3aa: CAWSVGTVFGEQYF; CDR3nt: TGTGCCTGGAGTGTAGGGACAGTTTTTGGCGAGCAGTACTTC; v_gene: TRBV30; j_gene: TRBJ2-7; d_gene: TRBD1; abundance: -
CDR3aa: CASSSQGSYGYTF; CDR3nt: TGTGCCAGCAGTAGTCAGGGGAGCTATGGCTACACCTTC; v_gene: TRBV7-3; j_gene: TRBJ1-2; d_gene: -; abundance: -
CDR3aa: CASSPRGQGSNTEAFF; CDR3nt: TGTGCCAGCAGCCCAAGGGGCCAGGGGAGTAACACTGAAGCTTTCTTT; v_gene: TRBV7-2; j_gene: TRBJ1-1; d_gene: -; abundance: -
CDR3aa: CASSLSGGARGYTF; CDR3nt: TGTGCCAGCAGTTTATCGGGGGGCGCGAGGGGCTACACCTTC; v_gene: TRBV28; j_gene: TRBJ1-2; d_gene: -; abundance: -
CDR3aa: CATQGDFGEKLFF; CDR3nt: TGTGCCACCCAGGGGGATTTCGGTGAAAAACTGTTTTTT; v_gene: TRBV28; j_gene: TRBJ1-4; d_gene: TRBD1; abundance: -
CDR3aa: CASSYVAGAETQYF; CDR3nt: TGTGCCAGCAGTTACGTGGCGGGAGCCGAGACCCAGTACTTC; v_gene: TRBV6-5; j_gene: TRBJ2-5; d_gene: TRBD2; abundance: -
CDR3aa: CASAGDDGYTF; CDR3nt: TGCGCCTCGGCAGGGGATGATGGCTACACCTTC; v_gene: TRBV5-1; j_gene: TRBJ1-2; d_gene: -; abundance: -
CDR3aa: CASSQVIGGPQETQYF; CDR3nt: TGTGCCAGCAGCCAAGTGATAGGGGGCCCCCAAGAGACCCAGTACTTC; v_gene: TRBV3-1/TRBV3-2; j_gene: TRBJ2-5; d_gene: TRBD1; abundance: -
CDR3aa: CASSLLGRETQYF; CDR3nt: TGTGCCAGCAGTTTATTGGGGCGGGAGACCCAGTACTTC; v_gene: TRBV28; j_gene: TRBJ2-5; d_gene: -; abundance: -
CDR3aa: CASSQDASFYEQYF; CDR3nt: TGTGCCAGCAGCCAAGATGCGAGCTTCTACGAGCAGTACTTC; v_gene: TRBV3-1/TRBV3-2; j_gene: TRBJ2-7; d_gene: -; abundance: -
CDR3aa: CAPSPQGLLSYTF; CDR3nt: TGTGCCCCTTCACCCCAGGGCTTATTAAGCTACACCTTC; v_gene: TRBV28; j_gene: TRBJ1-2; d_gene: -; abundance: -
CDR3aa: CASSLVPTRDTQYF; CDR3nt: TGTGCCAGCAGCTTAGTCCCAACTAGAGATACGCAGTATTTT; v_gene: TRBV11-2; j_gene: TRBJ2-3; d_gene: -; abundance: -
CDR3aa: CASSGQGNSNQPQHF; CDR3nt: TGTGCCAGCAGTGGACAGGGCAATAGCAATCAGCCCCAGCATTTT; v_gene: TRBV28; j_gene: TRBJ1-5; d_gene: TRBD1; abundance: once
CDR3aa: CASSSQGRGYTF; CDR3nt: TGTGCCAGCAGCTCACAGGGTCGGGGCTACACCTTC; v_gene: TRBV11-1; j_gene: TRBJ1-2; d_gene: -; abundance: -
CDR3aa: CASITGRGTGELFF; CDR3nt: TGTGCCAGCATCACCGGTCGTGGCACCGGGGAGCTGTTTTTT; v_gene: TRBV11-2; j_gene: TRBJ2-2; d_gene: -; abundance: -